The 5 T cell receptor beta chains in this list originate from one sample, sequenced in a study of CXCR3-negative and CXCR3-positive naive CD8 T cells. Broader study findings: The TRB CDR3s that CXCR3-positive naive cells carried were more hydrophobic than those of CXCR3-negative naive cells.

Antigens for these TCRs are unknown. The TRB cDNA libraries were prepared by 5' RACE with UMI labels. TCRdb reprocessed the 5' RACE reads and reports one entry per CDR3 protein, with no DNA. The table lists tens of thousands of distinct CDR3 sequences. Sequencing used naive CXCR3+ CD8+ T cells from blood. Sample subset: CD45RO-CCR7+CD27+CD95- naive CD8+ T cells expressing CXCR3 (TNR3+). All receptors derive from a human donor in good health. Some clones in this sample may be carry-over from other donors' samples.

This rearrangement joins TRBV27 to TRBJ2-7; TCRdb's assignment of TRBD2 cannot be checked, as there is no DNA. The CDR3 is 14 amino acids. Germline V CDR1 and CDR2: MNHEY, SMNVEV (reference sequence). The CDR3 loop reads CASSWTSGIYEQYF.

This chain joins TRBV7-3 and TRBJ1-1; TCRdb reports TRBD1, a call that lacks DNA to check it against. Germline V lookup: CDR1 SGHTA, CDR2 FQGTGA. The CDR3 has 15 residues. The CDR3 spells CASSQAQGVNTEAFF.

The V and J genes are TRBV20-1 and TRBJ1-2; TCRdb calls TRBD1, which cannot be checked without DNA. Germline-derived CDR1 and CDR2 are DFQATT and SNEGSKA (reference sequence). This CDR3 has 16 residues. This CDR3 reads CSARDGRGQGNYGYTF.

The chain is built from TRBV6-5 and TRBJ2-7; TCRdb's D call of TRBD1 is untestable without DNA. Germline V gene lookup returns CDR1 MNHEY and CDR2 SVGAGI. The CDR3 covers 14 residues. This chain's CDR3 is CASSPGQGVYEQYF.

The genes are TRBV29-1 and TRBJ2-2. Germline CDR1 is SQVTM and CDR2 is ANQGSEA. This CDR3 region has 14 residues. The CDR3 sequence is CSAHGQTNTGELFF.